A single sample gave rise to the 21 T cell receptor beta chains below, sequenced in a study of CD8 T cells in Susac syndrome. The RNA, roughly 0.45 to 1 ug, was put through reverse transcription using random hexamers. TCRdb passed the immunoSEQ multiplex PCR reads through MiXCR, listing each CDR3 protein once. The profile shows about 200,000 distinct CDR3 sequences, roughly 92% of them singletons. Sample: CD4+ T cells from PBMCs. Receptor source: a human donor in good health.

The J gene is TRBJ2-1, the V gene TRBV9, with D perhaps matching TRBD1 or TRBD2 (5 bases each). The V end was cut by 0 bases, the J end by 6 bases, with 16 bases between. This CDR3 region has 16 residues. Germline V lookup: CDR1 SGDLS, CDR2 YYNGEE. In nucleotides, the CDR3 is TGTGCCAGCAGCGTAGCTGGGACGCTGGCCAGCAATGAGCAGTTCTTC. Translated: CASSVAGTLASNEQFF.

The sample holds one count of this clonotype. The chain links TRBV19 to TRBJ2-3; 11 bases are shared with TRBD2. V lost 5 bases to trimming and J lost 0 bases; unmatched junction nucleotides: 1. This CDR3 has 15 residues. CDR1 is LNHDA, CDR2 SQIVND, per germline (reference sequence). CDR3 in amino acids: CASSGTSGSTDTQYF. The CDR3 nucleotides are TGTGCCAGTAGTGGGACTAGCGGTAGCACAGATACGCAGTATTTT.

The chain employs TRBV3-1 and TRBJ1-1; the D gene is possibly TRBD1 (6 bases). V lost 1 base and J 5 bases, leaving 14 bases between the germline ends. Germline V gene lookup returns CDR1 LGHDT and CDR2 YNNKEL (reference sequence). The CDR3 runs 15 residues. Here the CDR3 reads CASSQGEGGWTEAFF. DNA of the CDR3: TGTGCCAGCAGCCAAGGGGAAGGGGGTTGGACTGAAGCTTTCTTT.

This clonotype was found a few times. At one of its ends the junction is not consistent with the germline gene, which may arise from a read error. The rearrangement uses TRBV7-7 and TRBJ2-2, with a weak D call TRBD2 (5 bases). The CDR3 covers 14 residues. Per the germline V gene, CDR1 is SSHAT and CDR2 is FNYEAQ (reference sequence). Here the CDR3 reads CASSPTGVTGELFF. The CDR3 coding sequence is TGTGCTAGCAGCCCGACCGGGGTCACCGGGGAGCTGTTTTTT.

The chain is built from TRBV4-3 and TRBJ2-2; TRBD1 agrees at 11 bases. The V segment lost 0 bases and the J segment 8 bases; nucleotides outside the gene matches: 5. The CDR3 is 16 residues long. Germline V gene lookup returns CDR1 LGHNA and CDR2 YSLEER. The CDR3: CASSQEAGQGGGELFF. CDR3 bases: TGCGCCAGCAGCCAAGAAGCGGGACAGGGGGGAGGGGAGCTGTTTTTT.

This clonotype was detected only once. The chain joins TRBV19 to TRBJ2-6, with no clear D. Germline V gives CDR1 LNHDA, CDR2 SQIVND (reference sequence). This CDR3 region has 13 residues. V lost 10 bases to trimming and J lost 0 bases, with 7 bases between them. The CDR3 DNA follows: TGTGCCACAGGCCCCTCTGGGGCCAACGTCCTGACTTTC. Its protein is CATGPSGANVLTF.

This sequence joins TRBV28 and TRBJ2-7; D not certain. Germline V gene data show CDR1 as MDHEN and CDR2 as SYDVKM. With 5 bases removed from V and 3 bases from J, the gap between germline ends came to 14 bases. This CDR3 spans 14 amino acids. CDR3 amino acids: CASSGSGSHYEQYF. DNA of the CDR3: TGTGCCAGCAGTGGATCCGGCTCGCACTACGAGCAGTACTTC.

This chain joins TRBV3-1 and TRBJ1-2; D not certain. This CDR3 has 13 amino acids. Trimming left V 3 bases short and J 7 bases short, with 12 bases between. Germline values: CDR1 LGHDT, CDR2 YNNKEL (reference sequence). CDR3 loop: CASSQGSRGGYTF. The CDR3 DNA sequence: TGTGCCAGCAGCCAGGGTAGTCGTGGTGGCTACACCTTC.

The table lists this clonotype with a few counts. The rearrangement joins TRBV4-1 to TRBJ2-7, with D hard to call. This CDR3 contains 16 residues. Trimming removed 1 base at V and 0 bases at J, with 13 bases between. Germline assignment: CDR1 MGHRA and CDR2 YSYEKL. For the CDR3, the DNA is TGCGCCAGCAGCCAAGGCCCGGGCAGCTACTCCTACGAGCAGTACTTC. As protein: CASSQGPGSYSYEQYF.

This clonotype occurred once. The genes are TRBV19 and TRBJ1-6, with 9 bases fitting TRBD1. This CDR3 has 13 amino acids. V gave up 6 bases and J gave up 10 bases; unmatched junction bases: 4. Germline-derived CDR1 and CDR2 are LNHDA and SQIVND (reference sequence). Here the CDR3 DNA reads TGTGCCAGTAGCTACAGGGGGCAATCACCCCTCCACTTT. Its translation: CASSYRGQSPLHF.

The CDR3 bases are TGTGCCAGCAGTTTAATTAGCCTTGAAGCTTTCTTT. It codes for CASSLISLEAFF. The chain uses TRBV28 and TRBJ1-1; no clear D. CDR3 length: 12 amino acids. Germline V CDR1 and CDR2: MDHEN, SYDVKM. Trimming removed 2 bases from V and 7 bases from J, with 8 bases in between.

This clonotype was seen a single time. V and J are TRBV7-2 and TRBJ1-5; tentatively, D is TRBD1 (5 bases). The CDR3 has 15 residues. Germline-derived CDR1 and CDR2 are SGHTA and FQGNSA. Trimming shortened V by 1 base and J by 1 base, and 8 bases separated the two germline ends. The CDR3 here is CASSLVGTSNQPQHF. The CDR3 DNA reads as TGTGCCAGCAGCTTAGTGGGGACGAGCAATCAGCCCCAGCATTTT.

The rearrangement links TRBV6-5 to TRBJ1-6; D not resolved. V was clipped by 0 bases and J by 4 bases, with 7 bases between them. The CDR3 has 15 amino acids. CDR1 MNHEY and CDR2 SVGAGI come from the germline V gene. CDR3 region: CASSYSTGYNSPLHF. The CDR3 bases are TGTGCCAGCAGTTACTCGACCGGATATAATTCACCCCTCCACTTT.

Notes on this clonotype: Germline is not matched at one junction end, which may reflect a read error. The chain recombines TRBV6-2 or TRBV6-3 with TRBJ1-1; the match to TRBD1 covers 7 bases. This CDR3 has 13 amino acids. Germline V gives CDR1 MNHEY, CDR2 SVGEGT. The DNA for the CDR3 is TGTGCCAGCAGACAACCCCCCGGGACAGAAGCTTCTTTT. This sequence encodes CASRQPPGTEASF.

The rearrangement uses TRBV3-1 and TRBJ2-5, with D perhaps matching TRBD1 (5 bases). V was cut by 0 bases and J by 5 bases, with 16 bases left in between. The CDR3 sequence is 16 residues long. Germline-derived CDR1 and CDR2 are LGHDT and YNNKEL (reference sequence). Written as DNA, the CDR3 is TGTGCCAGCAGCCAAGATGGAAAAAGGGGTGGGGAGACCCAGTACTTC. This translates into CASSQDGKRGGETQYF.

The rearrangement uses TRBV5-6 and TRBJ2-5; no clear D. CDR1 is SGHDT and CDR2 is YYEEEE in the germline V gene. Deletions cut 0 bases from V and 5 bases from J, with 11 bases between. This CDR3 contains 14 residues. In DNA, the CDR3 is TGTGCCAGCAGCTTGGTTGGGGTCGAGGAGACCCAGTACTTC. This translates into CASSLVGVEETQYF.

The genes are TRBV7-2 and TRBJ2-7; 11 bases map to TRBD1. V was pared by 4 bases and J by 3 bases, with 5 bases of the junction left unmatched. The CDR3 consists of 15 residues. CDR1 is SGHTA, CDR2 FQGNSA, per germline. The CDR3 protein is CASSSSGTGGYEQYF. The CDR3 nucleotides read TGTGCCAGCAGCTCGTCGGGGACAGGGGGCTACGAGCAGTACTTC.

The chain couples TRBV28 to TRBJ2-3; unclear D gene. Between the trimmed V and J ends, which lost 3 bases and 6 bases, there was a span of 16 bases. The CDR3 has 15 amino acids. Germline V CDR1 and CDR2: MDHEN, SYDVKM. The CDR3 sequence is CASSLVSKARDTQYF. The CDR3 bases are TGTGCCAGCAGTTTGGTCAGCAAAGCGAGGGATACGCAGTATTTT.

The genes are TRBV5-6 and TRBJ1-1; tentative D call: TRBD1 (6 bases). The germline V gene encodes CDR1 SGHDT and CDR2 YYEEEE. V was clipped by 4 bases and J by 2 bases, with 15 bases between them. The CDR3 contains 15 residues. For the CDR3, the DNA is TGTGCCAGCAGCCCTTGGAGGGGGGCCAACACTGAAGCTTTCTTT. Translated, it gives CASSPWRGANTEAFF.

This chain uses TRBV27 with TRBJ1-1; D may be TRBD1 (5 bases). V was shortened by 8 bases and J by 5 bases, with 18 bases between the two germline ends. Germline CDR1 and CDR2: MNHEY and SMNVEV (reference sequence). The CDR3 totals 14 residues. The CDR3 DNA reads as TGTGCCAGCTACCCCCGCGGGACTCAGACTGAAGCTTTCTTT. Residues: CASYPRGTQTEAFF.

This sequence joins TRBV6-2 or TRBV6-3 and TRBJ2-7; 9 bases fit TRBD1. Per germline, CDR1 MNHEY and CDR2 SVGEGT. J was trimmed by 7 bases and V by 5 bases; bases with no gene match: 9. This CDR3 is 14 amino acids long. DNA of the CDR3: TGTGCCAGCAGTACGCAACAGGGGGCGCGGGAGCAGTACGTC. Translation: CASSTQQGAREQYV.